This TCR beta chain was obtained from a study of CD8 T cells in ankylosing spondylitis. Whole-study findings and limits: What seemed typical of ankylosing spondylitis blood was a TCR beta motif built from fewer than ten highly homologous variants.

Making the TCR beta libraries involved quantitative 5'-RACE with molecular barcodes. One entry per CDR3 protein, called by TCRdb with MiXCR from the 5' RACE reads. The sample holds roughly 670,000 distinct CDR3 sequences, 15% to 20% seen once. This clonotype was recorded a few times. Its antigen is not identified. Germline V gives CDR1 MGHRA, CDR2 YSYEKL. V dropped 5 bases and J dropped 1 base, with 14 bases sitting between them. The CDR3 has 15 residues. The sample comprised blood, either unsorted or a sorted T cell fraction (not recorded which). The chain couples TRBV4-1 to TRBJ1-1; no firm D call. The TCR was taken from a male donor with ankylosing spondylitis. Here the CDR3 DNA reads TGCGCCAGCAGCTCCCCCTCGGGTACGAACACTGAAGCTTTCTTT. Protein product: CASSSPSGTNTEAFF.